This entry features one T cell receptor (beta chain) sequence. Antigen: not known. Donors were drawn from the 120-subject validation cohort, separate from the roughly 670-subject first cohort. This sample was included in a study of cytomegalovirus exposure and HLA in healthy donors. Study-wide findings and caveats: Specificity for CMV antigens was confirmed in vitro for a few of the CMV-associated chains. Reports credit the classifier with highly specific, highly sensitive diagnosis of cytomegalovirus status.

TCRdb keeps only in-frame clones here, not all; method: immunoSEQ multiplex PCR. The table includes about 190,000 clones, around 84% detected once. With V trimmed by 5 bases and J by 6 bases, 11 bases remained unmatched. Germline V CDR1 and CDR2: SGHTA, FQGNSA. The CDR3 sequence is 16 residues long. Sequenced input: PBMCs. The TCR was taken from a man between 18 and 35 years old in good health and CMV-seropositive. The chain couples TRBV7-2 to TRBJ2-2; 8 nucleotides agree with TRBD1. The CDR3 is CASSPWTGRGAGELFF. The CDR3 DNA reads TGTGCCAGCAGCCCCTGGACAGGGCGTGGAGCCGGGGAGCTGTTTTTT. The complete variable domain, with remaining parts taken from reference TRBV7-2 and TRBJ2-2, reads GAGVSQSPSNKVTEKGKDVELRCDPISGHTALYWYRQSLGQGLEFLIYFQGNSAPDKSGLPSDRFSAERTGGSVSTLTIQRTQQEDSAVYLCASSPWTGRGAGELFFGEGSRLTVL.